A single sample is the source of the 16 T cell receptor beta chains below, sequenced in a study of monozygotic twins with cystic fibrosis. Clones were sequenced by immunoSEQ multiplex PCR, and TCRdb holds only the in-frame ones, with some missing. Among 30,000 or so clones listed, approximately 96% were seen once. The sample was blood. The receptors derive from a girl aged 2 to 10 with cystic fibrosis.

The chain employs TRBV10-3 and TRBJ1-1, with a weak D call TRBD1 (6 bases). This CDR3 spans 13 amino acids. V was trimmed by 6 bases and J by 0 bases, leaving 8 bases between them. Germline V lookup: CDR1 ENHRY, CDR2 SYGVKD. CDR3 sequence (DNA): TGTGCCATCAGGGACAGCTTGAACACTGAAGCTTTCTTT. This gives the protein CAIRDSLNTEAFF.

The chain employs TRBV27 and TRBJ2-1; no definite D call. Trimming took 1 base from V and 5 from J, leaving 9 bases between them. In germline, CDR1 is MNHEY, CDR2 SMNVEV (reference sequence). The CDR3 loop spans 14 amino acids. The DNA for the CDR3 is TGTGCCAGCAGTTTATTTGGGTCCAACAATGAGCAGTTCTTC. Its translation: CASSLFGSNNEQFF.

This CDR3 reads CASSYSGTEYLYGYTF. The CDR3 DNA sequence: TGTGCCAGCAGTTACTCGGGGACAGAGTACCTCTATGGCTACACCTTC. The chain combines TRBV6-5 with TRBJ1-2; 7 positions agree with TRBD1. This CDR3 has 16 residues. V trimming: 0 bases; J trimming: 4 bases; junction bases outside the gene matches: 8. Germline V gene data show CDR1 as MNHEY and CDR2 as SVGAGI.

The chain uses TRBV14 and TRBJ2-7; 7 positions match TRBD2. CDR3 length: 13 residues. Per germline, CDR1 SGHDN and CDR2 FVKESK. Germline trimming cut 4 bases from V and 4 bases from J; bases unmatched to any gene: 4. CDR3 sequence reads: CASSPLGGYEQYF. The CDR3, as DNA: TGTGCCAGCAGCCCCCTGGGAGGGTACGAGCAGTACTTC.

This rearrangement joins TRBV25-1 to TRBJ2-2, with D unresolved. CDR3 size: 14 residues. Trimming removed 6 bases from V and 1 base from J, with 9 bases in between. The germline CDR1 and CDR2 sequences are MGHDK and SYGVNS. The CDR3 spells CASRAALNTGELFF. Written as DNA, the CDR3 is TGTGCCAGCAGGGCCGCCTTGAACACCGGGGAGCTGTTTTTT.

V gene TRBV5-4 combines with J gene TRBJ1-3; unclear D gene. Germline V gives CDR1 SGHNT, CDR2 YYREEE (reference sequence). V lost 4 bases and J lost 0, with 17 bases in between. The CDR3 totals 17 residues. The CDR3 protein is CASSPSYGGYSGNTIYF. The CDR3 DNA sequence: TGTGCCAGCAGCCCTTCGTATGGAGGGTACTCTGGAAACACCATATATTTT. Looking up the rest from reference TRBV5-4 and TRBJ1-3 gives the full variable domain: ETGVTQSPTHLIKTRGQQVTLRCSSQSGHNTVSWYQQALGQGPQFIFQYYREEENGRGNFPPRFSGLQFPNYSSELNVNALELDDSALYLCASSPSYGGYSGNTIYFGEGSWLTVV.

This rearrangement joins TRBV7-6 to TRBJ2-7, with D uncertain. There are 14 residues in the CDR3. Trimming left V 4 bases short and J 0 bases short, with 10 bases between. The V gene's germline CDR1 is SGHVS and CDR2 FNYEAQ. The CDR3 bases are TGTGCCAGCAGCTCCCTCCCGAGCTCCTACGAGCAGTACTTC. It specifies CASSSLPSSYEQYF.

The V gene is TRBV5-1, the J gene TRBJ2-5; 8 nucleotides line up with TRBD1. V trimming: 2 bases; J trimming: 3 bases; junction bases outside the gene matches: 6. The CDR3 has 15 amino acids. The germline gives CDR1 SGHRS, CDR2 YFSETQ. CDR3 nucleotide sequence: TGCGCCAGCAGCTTTGGACAGGGTCCTAAAGAGACCCAGTACTTC. Residues: CASSFGQGPKETQYF.

This rearrangement joins TRBV20-1 to TRBJ2-5; D ambiguous. CDR1 is DFQATT, CDR2 SNEGSKA, per germline (reference sequence). This CDR3 contains 11 residues. V dropped 6 bases and J dropped 5 bases, with 10 bases sitting between them. DNA of the CDR3: TGCAGTGCCCTTGGGGTTGAGACCCAGTACTTC. Translating it yields CSALGVETQYF.

The chain uses TRBV28 and TRBJ1-1, with D maybe TRBD1 (6 bases). Trimming took off 2 bases at V and 1 base at J, with 14 bases between the two ends. From germline, CDR1 is MDHEN and CDR2 SYDVKM. CDR3 size: 16 residues. The CDR3: CASSLGGALQNTEAFF. CDR3 DNA sequence: TGTGCCAGCAGTTTAGGGGGGGCTCTCCAGAACACTGAAGCTTTCTTT.

Only one count was recorded for this clone. This chain connects TRBV6-4 to TRBJ2-1; D unclear. The CDR3 is 13 amino acids. CDR1 is MRHNA, CDR2 SNTAGT, per germline. The V end was cut by 0 bases, the J end by 3 bases, with 3 bases between. In DNA, the CDR3 is TGTGCCAGCAGTGACTCGGACTACAATGAGCAGTTCTTC. Amino acid sequence: CASSDSDYNEQFF.

The rearrangement uses TRBV5-6 and TRBJ2-1; D is uncertain. Per the germline V gene, CDR1 is SGHDT and CDR2 is YYEEEE. The CDR3 spans 12 residues. V shed 0 bases and J shed 10 bases, with 8 bases lying between them. The CDR3 DNA sequence: TGTGCCAGCAGCTTGGTCTCCAGAGAGCAGTTCTTC. Its translation is CASSLVSREQFF. The variable domain in full, with the rest retrieved from reference TRBV5-6 and TRBJ2-1, is DAGVTQSPTHLIKTRGQQVTLRCSPKSGHDTVSWYQQALGQGPQFIFQYYEEEERQRGNFPDRFSGHQFPNYSSELNVNALLLGDSALYLCASSLVSREQFFGPGTRLTVL.

J is TRBJ2-6 and V is TRBV2, with D tentatively TRBD1 or TRBD2 (5 bases each). This CDR3 contains 18 residues. Trimming cost V 2 bases and J 0 bases, with 14 bases left between them. Germline values: CDR1 SNHLY, CDR2 FYNNEI. Written as DNA, the CDR3 is TGTGCCAGCAGTGAACCGGGACGAGGGAACTCTGGGGCCAACGTCCTGACTTTC. Amino acids: CASSEPGRGNSGANVLTF.

This clone was seen just once. The rearrangement links TRBV28 to TRBJ2-7; D perhaps matches TRBD2 (6 bases). The CDR3 loop spans 11 amino acids. Per the germline V gene, CDR1 is MDHEN and CDR2 is SYDVKM. Trimming took off 7 bases at V and 7 bases at J, with 11 bases between the two ends. CDR3 residues: CASNGGEEQYF. CDR3 coding DNA: TGTGCCAGCAACGGGGGTGAAGAGCAGTACTTC. The whole variable domain, filled in from reference TRBV28 and TRBJ2-7, reads DVKVTQSSRYLVKRTGEKVFLECVQDMDHENMFWYRQDPGLGLRLIYFSYDVKMKEKGDIPEGYSVSREKKERFSLILESASTNQTSMYLCASNGGEEQYFGPGTRLTVT.

The rearrangement uses TRBV5-6 and TRBJ1-3; the D is unclear. Trimming left V 5 bases short and J 0 bases short, with 9 bases between. Germline CDR1 reads SGHDT; CDR2 reads YYEEEE. The CDR3 consists of 14 residues. CDR3 in amino acids: CASRQTHSGNTIYF. Here the CDR3 DNA reads TGTGCCAGCAGACAGACTCACTCTGGAAACACCATATATTTT.

The genes are TRBV2 and TRBJ2-1, with TRBD2 matching over 7 bases. The CDR3 is made up of 14 amino acids. Trimming removed 6 bases from V and 7 bases from J; junction bases left unmatched: 9. Germline V lookup: CDR1 SNHLY, CDR2 FYNNEI. The DNA of the CDR3 is TGTGCCAGCAGGATCGGCGGGAGTGGGAATGAGCAGTTCTTC. Its protein is CASRIGGSGNEQFF.